This passage covers 31 T cell receptor beta chains from one sample sequenced in a study of OX40 agonist ivuxolimab in advanced cancers. This table comes from immunoSEQ multiplex PCR, and its TCRdb copy is limited to in-frame clones, with some not included. The table shows about 46,000 clones, with 80% to 90% occurring only once. The sample in question was CD4+ or CD8+ T cells sorted from blood, obtained in a trial of the OX40 agonist ivuxolimab. The receptors were gathered from an adult with an advanced solid tumor such as melanoma, head and neck, liver or kidney cancer.

This clone has only one observation. J is TRBJ1-1 and V is TRBV7-9, with a possible D match to TRBD1 (6 bases). Trimming stripped 6 bases from V and 1 base from J, with 18 bases between. The germline gives CDR1 SEHNR, CDR2 FQNEAQ (reference sequence). There are 16 residues in the CDR3. CDR3 sequence: CASRTGWGAWNTEAFF. CDR3 DNA: TGTGCCAGCAGAACCGGTTGGGGGGCATGGAACACTGAAGCTTTCTTT.

The V call is TRBV5-4, the J call TRBJ2-3; 12 bases line up with TRBD2. V dropped 4 bases and J dropped 2; count of bases not matched to a gene: 8. CDR1 and CDR2 (germline): SGHNT, YYREEE (reference sequence). This CDR3 has 17 residues. CDR3 sequence: CASSGEGLAGFTDTQYF. CDR3 nucleotide sequence: TGTGCCAGCAGCGGCGAGGGACTAGCGGGCTTCACAGATACGCAGTATTTT.

The rearrangement joins TRBV4-2 to TRBJ2-7; D might be TRBD2 (5 bases). This CDR3 is built from 15 residues. The ends were cut back, 0 bases at V and 2 bases at J, with 11 bases in the middle. CDR1 and CDR2 from the germline V gene are LGHNA and YNFKEQ. The CDR3 reads CASSQDNSGTYEQYF. As DNA, the CDR3 is TGTGCCAGCAGCCAAGATAACAGCGGAACCTACGAGCAGTACTTC.

The V call is TRBV4-3, the J call TRBJ2-7, with 10 bases lining up with TRBD2. Germline V lookup: CDR1 LGHNA, CDR2 YSLEER. The CDR3 runs 17 residues. V dropped 2 bases and J dropped 4; count of bases not matched to a gene: 11. Written as DNA, the CDR3 is TGCGCCAGCAGCCAATACTCCGGGACTAGCGTGAGTTACGAGCAGTACTTC. Translation gives CASSQYSGTSVSYEQYF.

The CDR3 DNA is TGTGCCAGCAGCCCAACCGGGGCACCACTTATAGAGACCCAGTACTTC. Translation: CASSPTGAPLIETQYF. The chain employs TRBV9 and TRBJ2-5, with D perhaps being TRBD1 or TRBD2 (5 bases each). Trimming took 4 bases from V and 4 from J, leaving 20 bases between them. From germline, CDR1 is SGDLS and CDR2 YYNGEE. The CDR3 has 16 residues.

The chain combines TRBV11-3 with TRBJ1-6; possible D gene TRBD1, 5 bases. Trimming removed 7 bases at V and 7 bases at J, with 17 bases between. The CDR3 has 15 residues. Germline CDR1 and CDR2: SGHNT and YENEEA. The CDR3 sequence is CASTGRGSVNSPLHF. The CDR3 DNA reads TGTGCCAGCACCGGTAGGGGATCAGTGAATTCACCCCTCCACTTT.

This clone was detected once. The chain recombines TRBV19 with TRBJ2-1; the match to TRBD2 covers 7 bases. The CDR3 is 15 residues long. The trim removed 7 bases at V and 6 bases at J, leaving 12 bases unmatched. Germline values: CDR1 LNHDA, CDR2 SQIVND (reference sequence). The CDR3 nucleotides read TGTGCCAGTAAGGATTCCGGCGGGAGCGGCAATGAGCAGTTCTTC. Protein: CASKDSGGSGNEQFF.

The chain couples TRBV7-8 to TRBJ2-1; 7 bases map to TRBD2. J lost 0 bases, V lost 6 bases, and 2 bases had no gene match. Looked up from germline, CDR1 is SGHVS and CDR2 is FQNEAQ. This CDR3 spans 14 amino acids. The CDR3 nucleotides read TGTGCCAGCAGGAGCGGGGTCTCCTACAATGAGCAGTTCTTC. Its translation is CASRSGVSYNEQFF.

The V gene is TRBV4-3, the J gene TRBJ2-7; a possible D gene is TRBD2 (7 bases). Trimming shortened V by 0 bases and J by 0 bases, and 9 bases separated the two germline ends. CDR3 length equals 15 residues. Germline CDR1 reads LGHNA; CDR2 reads YSLEER. The CDR3 sequence is CASSQEGGPSYEQYF. CDR3 nucleotide sequence: TGCGCCAGCAGCCAAGAGGGGGGGCCCTCCTACGAGCAGTACTTC.

The chain couples TRBV27 to TRBJ2-5; no firm D call. The CDR3 is made up of 12 amino acids. CDR1 is MNHEY, CDR2 SMNVEV, per germline (reference sequence). Trimming removed 5 bases at V and 4 bases at J, with 8 bases between. The DNA for the CDR3 is TGTGCCAGCAGTAATGGACGAGAGACCCAGTACTTC. Translation: CASSNGRETQYF.

V gene TRBV7-9 combines with J gene TRBJ2-7; no definite D call. V was pared by 6 bases and J by 6 bases, with 21 bases between. Germline V gives CDR1 SEHNR, CDR2 FQNEAQ (reference sequence). The CDR3 contains 15 residues. The CDR3 DNA reads TGTGCCAGCAGACGGGCAGGAACCCATACTCTCGAGCAGTACTTC. Protein product: CASRRAGTHTLEQYF.

This rearrangement joins TRBV5-1 to TRBJ1-2; D is unclear. The CDR3 has 14 residues. V was cut by 0 bases and J by 7 bases, with 13 bases left in between. CDR1 is SGHRS, CDR2 YFSETQ, per germline. CDR3 nucleotide sequence: TGCGCCAGCAGCTTGGAGAGCCCTGCCTCTGGCTACACCTTC. Its translation: CASSLESPASGYTF.

The chain recombines TRBV19 with TRBJ1-4; TRBD1 matches at 9 bases. The germline V gene encodes CDR1 LNHDA and CDR2 SQIVND (reference sequence). The CDR3 has 14 amino acids. Trimming at V came to 7 bases and at J to 7 bases, leaving 7 bases not matched to a gene. CDR3 amino acids: CASTEQGAREKLFF. For the CDR3, the DNA is TGTGCCAGTACCGAACAGGGGGCGCGTGAAAAACTGTTTTTT. Full variable domain (missing parts from reference TRBV19 and TRBJ1-4): DGGITQSPKYLFRKEGQNVTLSCEQNLNHDAMYWYRQDPGQGLRLIYYSQIVNDFQKGDIAEGYSVSREKKESFPLTVTSAQKNPTAFYLCASTEQGAREKLFFGSGTQLSVL.

This chain joins TRBV11-1 and TRBJ2-3, with TRBD2 as a possible D gene (6 bases). CDR1 and CDR2 (germline): SGHAT, FQDESV (reference sequence). This CDR3 has 17 amino acids. Deletions cut 1 base from V and 2 bases from J, with 16 bases between. The CDR3 is CASSLVYGGVNTDTQYF. The CDR3 region has the DNA TGTGCCAGCAGCTTAGTTTACGGGGGAGTTAACACAGATACGCAGTATTTT.

This clone appeared a single time. This sample includes further DNA sequences coding for the same CDR3. The chain employs TRBV5-6 and TRBJ2-7; TRBD2 is a possible D gene (6 bases). The CDR3 contains 16 residues. V lost 3 bases and J lost 2, with 18 bases in between. Germline V gives CDR1 SGHDT, CDR2 YYEEEE. The CDR3 sequence is CASSSPWRLGAYEQYF. DNA of the CDR3: TGTGCCAGCAGCTCACCTTGGAGACTAGGGGCCTACGAGCAGTACTTC.

This sequence joins TRBV7-8 and TRBJ2-3, with 11 nucleotides matching TRBD2. The CDR3 contains 16 residues. V was clipped by 1 base and J by 4 bases; unmatched bases: 4. Germline V gene sequence: CDR1 SGHVS, CDR2 FQNEAQ. Here the CDR3 reads CASSLGSGGGADTQYF. CDR3 DNA: TGTGCCAGCAGCTTAGGTAGCGGGGGGGGCGCAGATACGCAGTATTTT.

The J gene is TRBJ2-5, the V gene TRBV13; D possibly corresponds to TRBD2 (6 bases). V was shortened by 5 bases and J by 5 bases, with 15 bases between the two germline ends. CDR3 length: 14 amino acids. CDR1 PRHDT and CDR2 FYEKMQ come from the germline V gene (reference sequence). CDR3 bases: TGTGCCAGCAGCCTCCTGGAAGGAGGGGAGACCCAGTACTTC. The encoded protein is CASSLLEGGETQYF. Based on the CDR3 plus reference TRBV13 and TRBJ2-5, the full variable domain is AAGVIQSPRHLIKEKRETATLKCYPIPRHDTVYWYQQGPGQDPQFLISFYEKMQSDKGSIPDRFSAQQFSDYHSELNMSSLELGDSALYFCASSLLEGGETQYFGPGTRLLVL.

The chain links TRBV9 to TRBJ2-1, with TRBD2 identical over 9 bases. The trim removed 0 bases at V and 5 bases at J, leaving 3 bases unmatched. Germline V gene sequence: CDR1 SGDLS, CDR2 YYNGEE. The CDR3 has 15 residues. CDR3 bases: TGTGCCAGCAGCGTAGGCGGGGGGGCCGACAATGAGCAGTTCTTC. Its protein is CASSVGGGADNEQFF. The variable domain in full, with the rest retrieved from reference TRBV9 and TRBJ2-1, is DSGVTQTPKHLITATGQRVTLRCSPRSGDLSVYWYQQSLDQGLQFLIQYYNGEERAKGNILERFSAQQFPDLHSELNLSSLELGDSALYFCASSVGGGADNEQFFGPGTRLTVL.

The chain joins TRBV29-1 to TRBJ1-2; D remains ambiguous. From germline, CDR1 is SQVTM and CDR2 ANQGSEA. The V gene lost 2 bases and the J gene lost 0 bases, with 4 bases spanning the gap. This CDR3 spans 12 amino acids. CDR3 sequence reads: CSVETANYGYTF. DNA for the CDR3: TGCAGCGTTGAAACAGCTAACTATGGCTACACCTTC.

V usage is TRBV19 and J usage is TRBJ2-4; the D gene is possibly TRBD2 (5 bases). Looked up from germline, CDR1 is LNHDA and CDR2 is SQIVND (reference sequence). Trimming took off 6 bases at V and 0 bases at J, with 15 bases between the two ends. The length of the CDR3 is 16 residues. The CDR3 DNA is TGTGCCAGTAGCCGAATAGGAGGTCTAGCCAAAAACATTCAGTACTTC. Encoded protein: CASSRIGGLAKNIQYF. Based on the CDR3 plus reference TRBV19 and TRBJ2-4, the full variable domain is DGGITQSPKYLFRKEGQNVTLSCEQNLNHDAMYWYRQDPGQGLRLIYYSQIVNDFQKGDIAEGYSVSREKKESFPLTVTSAQKNPTAFYLCASSRIGGLAKNIQYFGAGTRLSVL.

This chain uses TRBV15 with TRBJ2-3; no reliable D call. Between the trimmed V and J ends, which lost 5 bases and 0 bases, there was a span of 6 bases. CDR1 LNHNV and CDR2 YYDKDF come from the germline V gene (reference sequence). The CDR3 loop spans 13 amino acids. The CDR3 protein is CATSEDSTDTQYF. The CDR3 coding sequence is TGTGCCACCAGCGAAGATAGCACAGATACGCAGTATTTT.

This sequence joins TRBV11-3 and TRBJ2-3, with TRBD1 matching over 8 bases. With V trimmed by 1 base and J by 4 bases, 4 bases remained unmatched. The CDR3 runs to 15 residues. The germline V gene has CDR1 SGHNT and CDR2 YENEEA. This CDR3 is CASSLATGVADTQYF. DNA for the CDR3: TGTGCCAGCAGCTTAGCGACAGGGGTAGCAGATACGCAGTATTTT.

The CDR3 DNA reads as TGCAGCGTTGTGGGGGGACATTCCCTATATGGCTACACCTTC. Amino acid sequence: CSVVGGHSLYGYTF. This sequence joins TRBV29-1 and TRBJ1-2; D possibly corresponds to TRBD1 (6 bases). The CDR3 is made up of 14 amino acids. V gave up 4 bases and J gave up 5 bases, with 17 bases separating them. CDR1 and CDR2 from the germline V gene are SQVTM and ANQGSEA.

CDR3 residues: CASSVTGGHYEQYF. CDR3 in DNA: TGTGCCAGCAGTGTTACAGGGGGGCATTACGAGCAGTACTTC. The chain joins TRBV9 to TRBJ2-7; 8 nucleotides line up with TRBD1. The CDR3 has 14 amino acids. CDR1 and CDR2 (germline): SGDLS, YYNGEE. V trimming: 5 bases; J trimming: 4 bases; junction bases outside the gene matches: 8.

The V call is TRBV4-3, the J call TRBJ2-7; D possibly uses TRBD1 or TRBD2 (5 bases each). CDR1 and CDR2 (germline): LGHNA, YSLEER. V was pared by 0 bases and J by 6 bases, with 15 bases between. CDR3 length: 15 amino acids. CDR3 bases: TGCGCCAGCAGCCAAGATTCGGGGCTAGACATCGAGCAGTACTTC. Translating it yields CASSQDSGLDIEQYF.

The chain carries TRBV27 and TRBJ2-5; 7 positions match TRBD1. CDR1 and CDR2 (germline): MNHEY, SMNVEV (reference sequence). V trimming: 5 bases; J trimming: 4 bases; junction bases outside the gene matches: 10. The CDR3 runs 15 residues. The CDR3 sequence is CASSQKRGRAETQYF. For the CDR3, the DNA is TGTGCCAGCAGTCAAAAAAGGGGGCGAGCAGAGACCCAGTACTTC.

The rearrangement links TRBV7-8 to TRBJ2-7, with TRBD2 as a possible D gene (6 bases). Trimming took off 2 bases at V and 3 bases at J, with 14 bases between the two ends. CDR1 is SGHVS and CDR2 is FQNEAQ in the germline V gene. CDR3 length: 15 residues. The CDR3, as DNA: TGTGCCAGCAGCTTATCCGGGAGAATAAACTACGAGCAGTACTTC. Its translation: CASSLSGRINYEQYF.

The chain employs TRBV4-3 and TRBJ2-1, with 8 nucleotides matching TRBD2. The germline V gene has CDR1 LGHNA and CDR2 YSLEER. The CDR3 has 16 residues. V gave up 0 bases and J gave up 4 bases; unmatched junction bases: 5. The CDR3 loop reads CASSQDGLAGYNEQFF. CDR3 coding DNA: TGCGCCAGCAGCCAAGATGGCCTAGCGGGTTACAATGAGCAGTTCTTC.

The genes are TRBV7-8 and TRBJ1-2; 7 positions agree with TRBD1. The CDR3 has 17 residues. Trimming removed 0 bases from V and 5 bases from J; junction bases left unmatched: 12. CDR1 and CDR2 (germline): SGHVS, FQNEAQ. The CDR3, as DNA: TGTGCCAGCAGCTTAGCCCTTTCCGGGACAGTCGGTTATGGCTACACCTTC. The encoded protein is CASSLALSGTVGYGYTF.

The chain carries TRBV7-2 and TRBJ1-2, with 8 bases matching TRBD1. Germline loops: CDR1 SGHTA, CDR2 FQGNSA. The CDR3 runs 15 residues. V shed 5 bases, J shed 4 bases, and the junction held 9 bases outside the gene matches. The CDR3 is CASSLTGGSIYGYTF. In DNA, the CDR3 is TGTGCCAGCAGCCTCACAGGGGGGAGTATCTATGGCTACACCTTC.

The chain employs TRBV4-2 and TRBJ2-7; 10 bases are a match to TRBD1. CDR1 and CDR2 from the germline V gene are LGHNA and YNFKEQ. J gave up 2 bases and V 1 base, and 5 bases lay outside the gene matches. The CDR3 loop spans 16 amino acids. In DNA form, the CDR3 reads TGTGCCAGCAGCCAAGTCCGACAGGGGGCTACCTACGAGCAGTACTTC. Translation gives CASSQVRQGATYEQYF.